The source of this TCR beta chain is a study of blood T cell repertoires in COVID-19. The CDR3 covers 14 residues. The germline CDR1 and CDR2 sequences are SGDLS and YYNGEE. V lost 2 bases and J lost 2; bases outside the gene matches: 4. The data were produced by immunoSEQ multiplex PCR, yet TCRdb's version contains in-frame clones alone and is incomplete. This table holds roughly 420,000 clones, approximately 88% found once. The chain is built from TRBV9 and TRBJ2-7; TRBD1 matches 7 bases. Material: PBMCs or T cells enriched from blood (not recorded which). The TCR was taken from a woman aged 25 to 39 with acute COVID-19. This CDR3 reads CASSVGTATYEQYF. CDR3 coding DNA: TGTGCCAGCAGCGTTGGGACAGCTACCTACGAGCAGTACTTC.